These T cell receptor beta chains were read from a single sample in a study of prognosis after radiotherapy for stage I lung cancer. From the multiplex PCR reads, TCRdb called clonotypes with MiXCR, one entry per CDR3 protein. The sample comprises fewer than 15,000 distinct CDR3 sequences, around 50% of which are singletons, and around a quarter rests with the top ten. The sequencing used PBMCs, collected before or after stereotactic body radiation therapy (not recorded which). These receptors were collected from a donor aged 50 or older with non-small cell lung cancer. The CDR3 runs from the conserved cysteine through the conserved F or W. The order of the fields is CDR3 DNA, CDR3 protein, J gene, V gene, D gene, clone size. A D gene is named only where the DNA matches it firmly. Not every row has a clone size; where given, it reads once, few, many or a size class.

CDR3 DNA: TGTGCCTGGAGTAGGGGACAGGATAATTCACCCCTCCACTTT
CDR3 protein: CAWSRGQDNSPLHF
J gene: TRBJ1-6
V gene: TRBV30
D gene: TRBD1
clone size: many

CDR3 DNA: TGTGCCAGCAGTTACCGGACAGGGGCCACCAATCAGCCCCAGCATTTT
CDR3 protein: CASSYRTGATNQPQHF
J gene: TRBJ1-5
V gene: TRBV6-5
D gene: TRBD1
clone size: many

CDR3 DNA: TGTGCTAGCAGCCCAAACGGGGTGGGGAGGGACACTGAAGCTTTCTTT
CDR3 protein: CASSPNGVGRDTEAFF
J gene: TRBJ1-1
V gene: TRBV2
D gene: -
clone size: -

CDR3 DNA: TGTGCCAGCAGTTATCACCTGTCCCGTAATGAGCAGTTCTTC
CDR3 protein: CASSYHLSRNEQFF
J gene: TRBJ2-1
V gene: TRBV6-2/TRBV6-3
D gene: -
clone size: medium-sized

CDR3 DNA: TGTGCCACCAGAGATCAGGGGATTGGTTCACCCCTCCACTTT
CDR3 protein: CATRDQGIGSPLHF
J gene: TRBJ1-6
V gene: TRBV15
D gene: -
clone size: once

CDR3 DNA: TGCGCCAGCAGCCAGGGACTAGCGGGAGAGGCAGAGACCCAGTACTTC
CDR3 protein: CASSQGLAGEAETQYF
J gene: TRBJ2-5
V gene: TRBV4-3
D gene: TRBD2
clone size: many

CDR3 DNA: TGTGCCAGCAGCCCGCCCCCGAATGGCTACACCTTC
CDR3 protein: CASSPPPNGYTF
J gene: TRBJ1-2
V gene: TRBV7-9
D gene: -
clone size: -

CDR3 DNA: TGTGCCAGCAGTTACGGGGACAGGGAGAAGGAGACCCAGTACTTC
CDR3 protein: CASSYGDREKETQYF
J gene: TRBJ2-5
V gene: TRBV6-2/TRBV6-3
D gene: TRBD1
clone size: many

CDR3 DNA: TGTGCCAGAAGCAAAGTAGGTCTTGAGCAGTTCTTC
CDR3 protein: CARSKVGLEQFF
J gene: TRBJ2-1
V gene: TRBV3-1
D gene: -
clone size: few

CDR3 DNA: TGTGCCAGCAGCCCCCTTATTAGCGGGAGCTTGTCAGATACGCAGTATTTT
CDR3 protein: CASSPLISGSLSDTQYF
J gene: TRBJ2-3
V gene: TRBV7-7
D gene: TRBD2
clone size: once

CDR3 DNA: TGTGCCAGCAGCTGGACAGGGCGGGATGTATCCGAGCAGTACTTC
CDR3 protein: CASSWTGRDVSEQYF
J gene: TRBJ2-7
V gene: TRBV7-2
D gene: TRBD1
clone size: many

CDR3 DNA: TGCACCAGCAGCCAAACCGCCCTTTTAACCGGGACTAGCGGGAGTCGCTTAGAGACCCAGTACTTC
CDR3 protein: CTSSQTALLTGTSGSRLETQYF
J gene: TRBJ2-5
V gene: TRBV4-1
D gene: TRBD2
clone size: many